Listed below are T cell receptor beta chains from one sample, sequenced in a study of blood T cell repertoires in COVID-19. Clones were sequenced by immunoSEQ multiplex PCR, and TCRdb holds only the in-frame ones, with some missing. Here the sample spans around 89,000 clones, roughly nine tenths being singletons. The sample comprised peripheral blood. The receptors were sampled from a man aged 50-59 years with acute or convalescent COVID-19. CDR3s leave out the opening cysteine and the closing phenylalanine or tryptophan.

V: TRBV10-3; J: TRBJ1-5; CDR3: AISERGGESNQPQH
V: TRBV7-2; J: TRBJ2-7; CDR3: ASSLSGTGRLRSSYEQY
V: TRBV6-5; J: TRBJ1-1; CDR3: ASSYVSSTMNTEAF
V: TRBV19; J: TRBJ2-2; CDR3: ASSITGNTGELF
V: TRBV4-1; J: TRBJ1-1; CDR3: ASSQEGGVGYTEAF
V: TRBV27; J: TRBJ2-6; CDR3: ASSVDRVGANVLT
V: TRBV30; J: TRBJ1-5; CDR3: AWSGTGDQPQH
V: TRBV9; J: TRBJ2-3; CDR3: ASSVLAGGPVSTDTQY
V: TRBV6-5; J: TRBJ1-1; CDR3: ASILRTGNTEAF
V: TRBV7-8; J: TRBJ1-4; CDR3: ASSLGVFATNEKLF
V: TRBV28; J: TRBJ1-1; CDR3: ASSFQVMNTEAF
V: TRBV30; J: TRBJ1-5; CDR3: AWSLSNQPQH
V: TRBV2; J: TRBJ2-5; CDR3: ASRGISGGAETQY
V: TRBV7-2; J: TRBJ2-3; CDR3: ASSVLAGGSDTQY
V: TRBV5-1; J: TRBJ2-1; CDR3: ASSLTQVDEQF
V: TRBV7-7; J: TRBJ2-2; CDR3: ASSLSSGTGELF
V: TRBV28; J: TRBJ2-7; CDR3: ASSRPGQGAVEQY
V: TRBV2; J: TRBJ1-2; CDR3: ASMAGEYGYT
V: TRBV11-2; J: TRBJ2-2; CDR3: ASSLATTTGELF
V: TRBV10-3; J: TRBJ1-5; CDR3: ASGGPDQPQH
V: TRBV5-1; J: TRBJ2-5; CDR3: ASSLQGLAGETQY
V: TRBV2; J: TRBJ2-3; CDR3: AMQPQGATDTQY
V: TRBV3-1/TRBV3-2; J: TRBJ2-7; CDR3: ASSARTGRYEQY
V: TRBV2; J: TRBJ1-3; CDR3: ASSEALESWVGNTIY
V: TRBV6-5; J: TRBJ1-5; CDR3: ASSSATKNQPQH
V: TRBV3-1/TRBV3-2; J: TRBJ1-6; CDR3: ASSQVQGSSPLH
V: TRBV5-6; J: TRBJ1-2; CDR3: ASSPGQGAARGYT
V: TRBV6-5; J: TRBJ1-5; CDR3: ASSYSASNQPQH
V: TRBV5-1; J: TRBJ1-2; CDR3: ASSLPDRGYGYT
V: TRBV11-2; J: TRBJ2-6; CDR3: ASRRPGHKISGANVLT
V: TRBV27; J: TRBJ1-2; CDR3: ASSPDRSYGYT
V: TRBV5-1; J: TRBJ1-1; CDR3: ASSLEGQGLTEAF
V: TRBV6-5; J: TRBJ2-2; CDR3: ATRRTPNTGELF
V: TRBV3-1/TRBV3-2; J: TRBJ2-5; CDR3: ASSQEAGGLGGTQY
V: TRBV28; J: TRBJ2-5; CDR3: ASSPLHTGEETQY
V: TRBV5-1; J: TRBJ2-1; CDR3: ASSFAGTTYNEQF
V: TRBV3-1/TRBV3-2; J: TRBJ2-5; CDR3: ASSQVDRAETQY
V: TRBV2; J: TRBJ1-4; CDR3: ASGGQGKLF
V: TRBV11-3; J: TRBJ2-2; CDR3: ASRLADGAGELF
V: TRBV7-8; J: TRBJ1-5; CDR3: ASRQGGQAYQPQH
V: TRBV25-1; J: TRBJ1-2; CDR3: ASSTLTASYGYT
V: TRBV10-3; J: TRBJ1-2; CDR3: ATLAAPNYGYT
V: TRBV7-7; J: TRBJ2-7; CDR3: ASSFGNGEQY
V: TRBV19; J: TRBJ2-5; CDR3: ASSRGQGQETQY
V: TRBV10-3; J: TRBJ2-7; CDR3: ASKTGGAPYEQY